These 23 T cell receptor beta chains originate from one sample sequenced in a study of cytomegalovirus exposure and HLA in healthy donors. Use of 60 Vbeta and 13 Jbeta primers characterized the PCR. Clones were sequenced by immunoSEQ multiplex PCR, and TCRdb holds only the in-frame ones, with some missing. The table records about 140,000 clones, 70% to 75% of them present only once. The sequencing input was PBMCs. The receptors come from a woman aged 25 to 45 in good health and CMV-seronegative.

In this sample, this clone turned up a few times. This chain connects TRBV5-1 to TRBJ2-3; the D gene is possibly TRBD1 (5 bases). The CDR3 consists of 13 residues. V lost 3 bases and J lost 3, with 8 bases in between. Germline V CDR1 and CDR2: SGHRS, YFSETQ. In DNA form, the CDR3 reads TGCGCCAGCAGCTATGGGGCGACAGATACGCAGTATTTT. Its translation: CASSYGATDTQYF.

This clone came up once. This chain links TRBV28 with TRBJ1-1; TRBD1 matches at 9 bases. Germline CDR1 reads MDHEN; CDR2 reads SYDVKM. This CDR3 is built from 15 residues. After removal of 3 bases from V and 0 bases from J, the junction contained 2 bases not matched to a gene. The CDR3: CASSFTGGMNTEAFF. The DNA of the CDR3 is TGTGCCAGCAGTTTCACAGGGGGCATGAACACTGAAGCTTTCTTT.

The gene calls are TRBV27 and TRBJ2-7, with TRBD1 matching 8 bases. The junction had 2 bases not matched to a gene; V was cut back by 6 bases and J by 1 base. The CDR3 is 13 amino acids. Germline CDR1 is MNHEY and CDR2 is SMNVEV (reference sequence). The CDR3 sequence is CASRRTGSYEQYV. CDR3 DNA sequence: TGTGCCAGCAGGAGGACAGGGTCCTACGAGCAGTACGTC.

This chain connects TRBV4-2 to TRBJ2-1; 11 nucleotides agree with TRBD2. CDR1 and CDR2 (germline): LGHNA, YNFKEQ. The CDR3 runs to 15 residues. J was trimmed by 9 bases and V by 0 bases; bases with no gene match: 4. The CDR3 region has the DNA TGTGCCAGCAGCCAAGATGTAGCGGGGGGGCTTGAGCAGTTCTTC. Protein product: CASSQDVAGGLEQFF.

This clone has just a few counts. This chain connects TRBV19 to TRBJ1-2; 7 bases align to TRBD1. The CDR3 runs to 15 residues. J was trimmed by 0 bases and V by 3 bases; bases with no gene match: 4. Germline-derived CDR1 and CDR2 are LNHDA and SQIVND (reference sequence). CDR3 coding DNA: TGTGCCAGTAGTATCTTCGGGACAGCTAACTATGGCTACACCTTC. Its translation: CASSIFGTANYGYTF.

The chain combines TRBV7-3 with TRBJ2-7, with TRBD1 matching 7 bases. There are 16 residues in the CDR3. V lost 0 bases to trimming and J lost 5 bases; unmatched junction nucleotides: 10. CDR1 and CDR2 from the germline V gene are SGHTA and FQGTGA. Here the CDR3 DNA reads TGTGCCAGCAGCTTAACCGGGTCAGGGGGTTTCGACGAGCAGTACGTC. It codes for CASSLTGSGGFDEQYV.

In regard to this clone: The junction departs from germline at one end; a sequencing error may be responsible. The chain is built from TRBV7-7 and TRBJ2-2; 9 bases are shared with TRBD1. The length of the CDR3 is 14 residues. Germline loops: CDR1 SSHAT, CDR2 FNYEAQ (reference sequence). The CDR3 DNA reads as TGTGCTAGCAGCACGGGACAGGGCGTCGGGGAGCTGTTTTTT. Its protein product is CASSTGQGVGELFF.

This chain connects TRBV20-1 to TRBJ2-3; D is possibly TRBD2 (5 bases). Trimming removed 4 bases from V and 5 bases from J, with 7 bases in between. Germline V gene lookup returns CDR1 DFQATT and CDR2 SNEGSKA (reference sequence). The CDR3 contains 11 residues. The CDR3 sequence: CSAMGRDTQYF. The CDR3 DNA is TGCAGTGCTATGGGGAGAGATACGCAGTATTTT.

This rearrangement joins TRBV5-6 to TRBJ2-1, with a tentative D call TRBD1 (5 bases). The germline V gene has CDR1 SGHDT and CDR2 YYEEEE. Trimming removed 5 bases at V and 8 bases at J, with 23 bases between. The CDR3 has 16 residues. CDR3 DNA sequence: TGTGCCAGCAGTCGGCTTAGGGGCGCAGGTATCGATGAGCAGTTCTTC. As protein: CASSRLRGAGIDEQFF. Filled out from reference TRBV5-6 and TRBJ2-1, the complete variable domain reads DAGVTQSPTHLIKTRGQQVTLRCSPKSGHDTVSWYQQALGQGPQFIFQYYEEEERQRGNFPDRFSGHQFPNYSSELNVNALLLGDSALYLCASSRLRGAGIDEQFFGPGTRLTVL.

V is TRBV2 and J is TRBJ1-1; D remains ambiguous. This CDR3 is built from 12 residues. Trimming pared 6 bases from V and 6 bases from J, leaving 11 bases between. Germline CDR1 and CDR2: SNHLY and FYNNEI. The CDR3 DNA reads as TGTGCCAGCAGCTCTCAGGAGGCTGAAGCTTTCTTT. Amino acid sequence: CASSSQEAEAFF.

The CDR3, as DNA: TGTGCCTGGACCCTGACACACGGAAACACCATATATTTT. This codes for CAWTLTHGNTIYF. V is TRBV30 and J is TRBJ1-3; D uncertain. The CDR3 is made up of 13 amino acids. CDR1 GTSNPN and CDR2 SVGIG come from the germline V gene (reference sequence). The V gene lost 4 bases and the J gene lost 4 bases, with 11 bases spanning the gap.

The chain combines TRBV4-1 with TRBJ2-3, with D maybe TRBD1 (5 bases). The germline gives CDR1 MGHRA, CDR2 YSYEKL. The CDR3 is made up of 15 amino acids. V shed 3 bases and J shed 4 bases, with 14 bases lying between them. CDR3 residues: CASSHPGKVADTQYF. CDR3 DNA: TGCGCCAGCAGCCACCCAGGGAAAGTAGCAGATACGCAGTATTTT.

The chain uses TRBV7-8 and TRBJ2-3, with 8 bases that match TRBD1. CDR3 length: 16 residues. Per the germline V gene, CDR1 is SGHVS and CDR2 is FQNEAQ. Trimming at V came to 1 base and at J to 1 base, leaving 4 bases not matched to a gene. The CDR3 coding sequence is TGTGCCAGCAGCTTAGAGGGACAGGTTGGCACAGATACGCAGTATTTT. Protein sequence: CASSLEGQVGTDTQYF.

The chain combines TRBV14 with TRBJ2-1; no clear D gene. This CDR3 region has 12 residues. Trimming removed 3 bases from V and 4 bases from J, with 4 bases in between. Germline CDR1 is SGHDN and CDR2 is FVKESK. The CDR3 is CASSHLYNEQFF. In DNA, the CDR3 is TGTGCCAGCAGCCACCTATACAATGAGCAGTTCTTC.

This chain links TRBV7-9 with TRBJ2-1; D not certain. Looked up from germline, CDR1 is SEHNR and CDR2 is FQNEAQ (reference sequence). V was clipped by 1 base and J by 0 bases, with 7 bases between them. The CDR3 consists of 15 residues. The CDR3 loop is CASSLGHSSYNEQFF. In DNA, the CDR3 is TGTGCCAGCAGCTTAGGCCATAGCTCCTACAATGAGCAGTTCTTC.

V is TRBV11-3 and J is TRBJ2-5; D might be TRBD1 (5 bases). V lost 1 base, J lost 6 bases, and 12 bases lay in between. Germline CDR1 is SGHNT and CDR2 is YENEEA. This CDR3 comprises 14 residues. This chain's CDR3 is CASSLASGSKTQYF. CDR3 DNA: TGTGCCAGCAGCTTAGCGTCAGGGTCGAAGACCCAGTACTTC.

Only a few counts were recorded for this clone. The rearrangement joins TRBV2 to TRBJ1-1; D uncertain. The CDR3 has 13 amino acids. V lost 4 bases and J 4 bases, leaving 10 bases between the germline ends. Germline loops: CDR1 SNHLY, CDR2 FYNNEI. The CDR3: CASSGEGGTEAFF. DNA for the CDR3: TGTGCCAGCAGTGGAGAGGGAGGCACTGAAGCTTTCTTT.

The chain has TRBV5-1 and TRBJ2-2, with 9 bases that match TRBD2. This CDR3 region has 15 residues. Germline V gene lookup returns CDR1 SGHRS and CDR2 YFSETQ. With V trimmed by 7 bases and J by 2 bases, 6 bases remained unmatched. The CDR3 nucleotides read TGCGCCAGCTCTGCTAGCGGGGCCAACACCGGGGAGCTGTTTTTT. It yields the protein CASSASGANTGELFF.

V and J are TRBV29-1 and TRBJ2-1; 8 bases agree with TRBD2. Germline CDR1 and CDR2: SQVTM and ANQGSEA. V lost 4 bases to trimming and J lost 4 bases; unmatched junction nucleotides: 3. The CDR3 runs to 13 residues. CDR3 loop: CSVGRGDYNEQFF. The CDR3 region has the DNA TGCAGCGTTGGGCGGGGGGATTACAATGAGCAGTTCTTC.

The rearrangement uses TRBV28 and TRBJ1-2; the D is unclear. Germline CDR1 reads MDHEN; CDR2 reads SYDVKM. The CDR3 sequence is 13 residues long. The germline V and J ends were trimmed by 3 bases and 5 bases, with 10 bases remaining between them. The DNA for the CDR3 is TGTGCCAGCAGTTTGGAGGGTAGGTATGGCTACACCTTC. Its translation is CASSLEGRYGYTF.

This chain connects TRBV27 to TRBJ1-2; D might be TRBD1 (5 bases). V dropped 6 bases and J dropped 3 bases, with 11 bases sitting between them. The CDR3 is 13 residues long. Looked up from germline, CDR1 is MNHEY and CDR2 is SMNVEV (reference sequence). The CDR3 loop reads CASRGGEYYGYTF. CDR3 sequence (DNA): TGTGCCAGCAGGGGGGGGGAATACTATGGCTACACCTTC.

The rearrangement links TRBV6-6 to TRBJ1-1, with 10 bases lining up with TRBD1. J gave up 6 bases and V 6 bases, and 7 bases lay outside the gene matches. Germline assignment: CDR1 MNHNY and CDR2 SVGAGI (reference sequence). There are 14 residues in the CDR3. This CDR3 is CASSGDRGFPEAFF. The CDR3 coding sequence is TGTGCCAGCAGCGGGGACAGGGGTTTCCCTGAAGCTTTCTTT.

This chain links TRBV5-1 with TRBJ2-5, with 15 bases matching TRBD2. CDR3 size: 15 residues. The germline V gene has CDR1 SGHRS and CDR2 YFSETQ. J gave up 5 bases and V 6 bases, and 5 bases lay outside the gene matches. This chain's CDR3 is CASTGLAGGPETQYF. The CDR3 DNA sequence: TGCGCCAGCACCGGACTAGCGGGGGGGCCCGAGACCCAGTACTTC.